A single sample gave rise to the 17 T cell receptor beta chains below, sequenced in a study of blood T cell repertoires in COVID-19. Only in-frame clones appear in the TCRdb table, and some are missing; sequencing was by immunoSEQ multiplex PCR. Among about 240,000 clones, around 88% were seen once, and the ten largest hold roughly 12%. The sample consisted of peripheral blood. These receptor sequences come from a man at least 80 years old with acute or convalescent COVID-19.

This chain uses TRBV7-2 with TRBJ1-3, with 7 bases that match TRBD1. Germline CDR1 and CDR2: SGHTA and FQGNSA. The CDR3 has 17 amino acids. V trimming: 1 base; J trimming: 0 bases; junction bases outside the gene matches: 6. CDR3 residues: CASSLDITGVSGNTIYF. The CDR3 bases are TGTGCCAGCAGCTTAGACATAACAGGGGTCTCTGGAAACACCATATATTTT. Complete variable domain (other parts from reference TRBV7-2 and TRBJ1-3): GAGVSQSPSNKVTEKGKDVELRCDPISGHTALYWYRQSLGQGLEFLIYFQGNSAPDKSGLPSDRFSAERTGGSVSTLTIQRTQQEDSAVYLCASSLDITGVSGNTIYFGEGSWLTVV.

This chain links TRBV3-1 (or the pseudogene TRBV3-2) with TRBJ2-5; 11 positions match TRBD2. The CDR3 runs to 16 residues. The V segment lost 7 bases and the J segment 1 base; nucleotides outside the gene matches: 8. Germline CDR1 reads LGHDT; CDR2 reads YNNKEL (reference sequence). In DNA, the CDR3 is TGTGCCAGCAAGAAAAGACTAGCGGGAACCCAAGAGACCCAGTACTTC. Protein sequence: CASKKRLAGTQETQYF.

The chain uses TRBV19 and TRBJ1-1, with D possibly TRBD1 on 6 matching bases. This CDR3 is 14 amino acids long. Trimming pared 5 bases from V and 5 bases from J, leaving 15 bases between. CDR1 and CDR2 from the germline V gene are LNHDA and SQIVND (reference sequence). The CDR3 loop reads CASSPDRPPTEAFF. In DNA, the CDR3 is TGTGCCAGTAGTCCCGACAGGCCACCTACTGAAGCTTTCTTT.

The CDR3 DNA reads TGCAGCGTTGAAGATTTTGGCGGGAGGGCCTATGAGCAGTTCTTC. Encoded protein: CSVEDFGGRAYEQFF. This chain links TRBV29-1 with TRBJ2-1, with 9 bases identical to TRBD2. Germline V lookup: CDR1 SQVTM, CDR2 ANQGSEA. The ends lost 0 bases at V and 8 bases at J; junction bases unmatched: 8. This CDR3 spans 15 amino acids.

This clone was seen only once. CDR3 loop: CASSSWTGGMSTGELFF. The CDR3 DNA is TGTGCCAGCAGCTCCTGGACAGGGGGGATGAGCACCGGGGAGCTGTTTTTT. This chain joins TRBV5-6 and TRBJ2-2; 10 bases are a match to TRBD1. CDR3 length: 17 amino acids. The V gene's germline CDR1 is SGHDT and CDR2 YYEEEE. J was trimmed by 4 bases and V by 3 bases; bases with no gene match: 9.

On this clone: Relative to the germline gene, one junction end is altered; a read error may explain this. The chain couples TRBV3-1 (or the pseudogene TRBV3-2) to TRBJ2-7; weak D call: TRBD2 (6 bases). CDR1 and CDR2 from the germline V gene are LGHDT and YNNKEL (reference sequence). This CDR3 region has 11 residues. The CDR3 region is CASSQMGDSHF. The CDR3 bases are TGTGCCAGCAGCCAAATGGGGGACTCTCACTTC.

This CDR3 is CASSPGSGLALNTGELFF. The CDR3 nucleotides are TGCGCCAGCAGCCCAGGATCGGGACTAGCGCTGAACACCGGGGAGCTGTTTTTT. The V gene is TRBV5-1, the J gene TRBJ2-2, with 10 bases identical to TRBD2. This CDR3 is 18 amino acids long. The trim removed 4 bases at V and 1 base at J, leaving 10 bases unmatched. The germline V gene encodes CDR1 SGHRS and CDR2 YFSETQ. Combining the CDR3 with reference TRBV5-1 and TRBJ2-2 gives the whole variable domain KAGVTQTPRYLIKTRGQQVTLSCSPISGHRSVSWYQQTPGQGLQFLFEYFSETQRNKGNFPGRFSGRQFSNSRSEMNVSTLELGDSALYLCASSPGSGLALNTGELFFGEGSRLTVL.

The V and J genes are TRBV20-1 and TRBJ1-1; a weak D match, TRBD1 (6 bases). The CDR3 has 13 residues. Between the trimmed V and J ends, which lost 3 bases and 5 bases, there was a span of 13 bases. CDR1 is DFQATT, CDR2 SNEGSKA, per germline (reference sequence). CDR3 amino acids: CSASGTGLTEAFF. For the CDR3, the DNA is TGCAGTGCTAGTGGAACAGGGTTGACTGAAGCTTTCTTT.

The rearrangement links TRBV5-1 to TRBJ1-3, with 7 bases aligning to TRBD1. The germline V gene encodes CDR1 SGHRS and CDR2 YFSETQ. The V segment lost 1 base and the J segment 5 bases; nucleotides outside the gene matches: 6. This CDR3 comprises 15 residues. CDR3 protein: CASSLQGQLRNTIYF. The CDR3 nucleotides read TGCGCCAGCAGCTTGCAGGGACAGCTAAGAAACACCATATATTTT.

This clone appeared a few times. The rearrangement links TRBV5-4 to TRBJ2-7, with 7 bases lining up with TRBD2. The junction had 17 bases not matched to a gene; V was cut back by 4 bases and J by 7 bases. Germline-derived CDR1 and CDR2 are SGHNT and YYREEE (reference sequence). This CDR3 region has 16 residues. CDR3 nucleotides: TGTGCCAGCAGCGTCGGAAGAGCGGGAAGTAAGGGAGAGCAGTACTTC. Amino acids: CASSVGRAGSKGEQYF.

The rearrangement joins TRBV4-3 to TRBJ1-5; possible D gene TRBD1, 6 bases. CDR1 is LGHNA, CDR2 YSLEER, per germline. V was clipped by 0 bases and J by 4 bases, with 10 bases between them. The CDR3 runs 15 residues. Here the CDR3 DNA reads TGCGCCAGCAGCCAAGACTGGGGGCAAAATCAGCCCCAGCATTTT. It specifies CASSQDWGQNQPQHF.

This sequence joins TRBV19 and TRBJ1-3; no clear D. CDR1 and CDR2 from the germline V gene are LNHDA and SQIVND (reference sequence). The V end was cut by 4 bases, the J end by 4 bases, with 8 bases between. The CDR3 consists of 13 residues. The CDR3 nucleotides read TGTGCCAGTAGTACAGAACTCGGAAACACCATATATTTT. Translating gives CASSTELGNTIYF. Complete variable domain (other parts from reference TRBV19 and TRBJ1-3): DGGITQSPKYLFRKEGQNVTLSCEQNLNHDAMYWYRQDPGQGLRLIYYSQIVNDFQKGDIAEGYSVSREKKESFPLTVTSAQKNPTAFYLCASSTELGNTIYFGEGSWLTVV.

CDR3 protein: CASTDSPMSFF. The CDR3 DNA follows: TGTGCCAGCACGGACAGCCCGATGTCTTTCTTT. The chain employs TRBV2 and TRBJ1-1, with D perhaps matching TRBD1 (6 bases). This CDR3 has 11 amino acids. The V end was cut by 7 bases, the J end by 12 bases, with 15 bases between. Germline lookup yields CDR1 SNHLY and CDR2 FYNNEI.

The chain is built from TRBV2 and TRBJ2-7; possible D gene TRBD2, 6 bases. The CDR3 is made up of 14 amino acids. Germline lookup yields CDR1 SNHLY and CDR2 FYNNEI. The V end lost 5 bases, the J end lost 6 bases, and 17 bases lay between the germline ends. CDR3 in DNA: TGTGCCAGCAGTCCAGGGACTCTCCTTGGCGAGCAGTACTTC. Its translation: CASSPGTLLGEQYF. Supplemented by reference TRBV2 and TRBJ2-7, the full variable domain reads EPEVTQTPSHQVTQMGQEVILRCVPISNHLYFYWYRQILGQKVEFLVSFYNNEISEKSEIFDDQFSVERPDGSNFTLKIRSTKLEDSAMYFCASSPGTLLGEQYFGPGTRLTVT.

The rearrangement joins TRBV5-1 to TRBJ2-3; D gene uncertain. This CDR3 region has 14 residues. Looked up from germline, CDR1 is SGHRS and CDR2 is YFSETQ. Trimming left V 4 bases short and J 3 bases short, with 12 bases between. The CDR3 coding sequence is TGCGCCAGCAGCCCGAACCGGCGGACAGATACGCAGTATTTT. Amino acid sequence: CASSPNRRTDTQYF.

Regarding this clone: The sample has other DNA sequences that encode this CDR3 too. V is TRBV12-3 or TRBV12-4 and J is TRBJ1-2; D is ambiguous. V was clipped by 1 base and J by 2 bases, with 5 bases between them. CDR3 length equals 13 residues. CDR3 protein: CASSLGQNYGYTF. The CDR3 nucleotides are TGTGCCAGCAGTTTAGGGCAGAACTATGGCTACACCTTC.

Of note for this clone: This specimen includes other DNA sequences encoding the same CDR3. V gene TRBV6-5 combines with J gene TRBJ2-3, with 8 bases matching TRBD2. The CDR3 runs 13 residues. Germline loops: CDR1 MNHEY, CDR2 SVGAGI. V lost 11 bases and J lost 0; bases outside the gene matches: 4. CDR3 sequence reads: CASGGASTDTQYF. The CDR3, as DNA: TGTGCCTCGGGGGGGGCCAGCACAGATACGCAGTATTTT.